What follows are 26 T cell receptor beta chains derived from one specimen sequenced in a study of Ad26.COV2.S vaccination and SARS-CoV-2 variants. Only in-frame clones appear in the TCRdb table, and some are missing; sequencing was by immunoSEQ multiplex PCR. Of almost 400,000 clones listed, over 75% were seen once; the top ten hold around 1.9%. The treatment denotes: roughly 19 received Ad26.COV2.S at low or high dose, single or two shots; a few received placebo; per-sample allocation not given. Material that was analyzed had been drawn on day 63 after the first vaccine or placebo injection. Sequencing was performed on peripheral blood, taken in a trial of Ad26.COV2.S vaccine versus placebo. The receptors were sampled from a person aged 18-60 years who received the Ad26.COV2.S COVID-19 vaccine or a placebo.

The V gene is TRBV7-6, the J gene TRBJ1-3; D not certain. The CDR3 runs to 15 residues. Trimming took 8 bases from V and 0 from J, leaving 14 bases between them. Germline values: CDR1 SGHVS, CDR2 FNYEAQ. The chain's CDR3 is CASSVGISSGNTIYF. The DNA for the CDR3 is TGTGCCAGCTCCGTAGGGATCTCCTCTGGAAACACCATATATTTT.

For this clone: This sample includes further DNA sequences coding for the same CDR3. The chain combines TRBV29-1 with TRBJ2-7; D is possibly TRBD1 (6 bases). Germline V gene sequence: CDR1 SQVTM, CDR2 ANQGSEA. V was pared by 6 bases and J by 2 bases, with 8 bases between. The CDR3 runs 11 residues. CDR3 DNA sequence: TGCAGCGTCGGGACAACCTACGAGCAGTACTTC. Translation gives CSVGTTYEQYF.

The chain uses TRBV19 and TRBJ2-2, with 12 positions matching TRBD2. The CDR3 has 16 amino acids. Germline V lookup: CDR1 LNHDA, CDR2 SQIVND (reference sequence). Losses at the gene ends were 5 bases for V and 7 bases for J; bases not matched to a gene: 8. Written as DNA, the CDR3 is TGTGCCAGTAGTCTAGGACTAGCGGGATCCATCGGGGAGCTGTTTTTT. Its translation is CASSLGLAGSIGELFF.

This chain links TRBV7-2 with TRBJ2-7, with D perhaps matching TRBD1 or TRBD2 (6 bases each). The CDR3 extends over 15 amino acids. Per germline, CDR1 SGHTA and CDR2 FQGNSA. V lost 5 bases and J lost 3, with 17 bases in between. The CDR3 protein is CASSVQGSGFYEQYF. The CDR3 coding sequence is TGTGCCAGCAGCGTACAGGGTAGCGGTTTCTACGAGCAGTACTTC.

The chain carries TRBV30 and TRBJ2-7; 12 bases line up with TRBD2. J lost 0 bases, V lost 3 bases, and 0 bases had no gene match. This CDR3 has 14 residues. Germline lookup yields CDR1 GTSNPN and CDR2 SVGIG (reference sequence). In DNA, the CDR3 is TGTGCCTGGAGGACTAGCGGGAGCTCCTACGAGCAGTACTTC. Protein product: CAWRTSGSSYEQYF.

The chain employs TRBV5-1 and TRBJ2-7; 7 bases map to TRBD1. The CDR3 is made up of 15 amino acids. The J segment lost 5 bases and the V segment lost 0 bases, leaving 8 bases of the junction unmatched. Germline CDR1 SGHRS, CDR2 YFSETQ. The CDR3 sequence: CASSLEDRVADEQYF. The CDR3 region has the DNA TGCGCCAGCAGCTTGGAAGACAGGGTGGCCGACGAGCAGTACTTC.

The chain employs TRBV24-1 and TRBJ1-2; D is perhaps TRBD1 (5 bases). Trimming stripped 4 bases from V and 1 base from J, with 18 bases between. CDR1 KGHDR and CDR2 SFDVKD come from the germline V gene. This CDR3 is built from 17 residues. CDR3 sequence: CATSETGPGGFNYGYTF. The CDR3 DNA is TGTGCCACCAGTGAAACGGGACCGGGAGGGTTTAACTATGGCTACACCTTC.

The chain is built from TRBV11-2 and TRBJ2-2, with 7 nucleotides matching TRBD2. CDR3 size: 14 residues. Trimming removed 5 bases from V and 10 bases from J; junction bases left unmatched: 10. Germline values: CDR1 SGHAT, CDR2 FQNNGV. CDR3 nucleotide sequence: TGTGCCAGCAGCGCGAGACTAGCTGAACCGGAGCTGTTTTTT. It codes for CASSARLAEPELFF. Full variable domain (outside the CDR3, taken from reference TRBV11-2 and TRBJ2-2): EAGVAQSPRYKIIEKRQSVAFWCNPISGHATLYWYQQILGQGPKLLIQFQNNGVVDDSQLPKDRFSAERLKGVDSTLKIQPAKLEDSAVYLCASSARLAEPELFFGEGSRLTVL.

This clone was picked up a small number of times. V usage is TRBV10-1 and J usage is TRBJ1-1, with D possibly being TRBD1 (5 bases). The CDR3 has 15 residues. The V end was cut by 2 bases, the J end by 0 bases, with 10 bases between. Germline V gene sequence: CDR1 WNHNN, CDR2 SYGVQD (reference sequence). CDR3 sequence: CASSEGGVMNTEAFF. Here the CDR3 DNA reads TGCGCCAGCAGTGAGGGGGGGGTGATGAACACTGAAGCTTTCTTT.

The genes are TRBV7-2 and TRBJ1-2, with unresolved D. Germline V gives CDR1 SGHTA, CDR2 FQGNSA. V lost 3 bases, J lost 1 base, and 15 bases lay in between. CDR3 length: 16 amino acids. The CDR3 DNA follows: TGTGCCAGCAGCTTTGGGAACAGCCATTTTAACTATGGCTACACCTTC. Amino acid sequence: CASSFGNSHFNYGYTF. Supplemented by reference TRBV7-2 and TRBJ1-2, the full variable domain reads GAGVSQSPSNKVTEKGKDVELRCDPISGHTALYWYRQSLGQGLEFLIYFQGNSAPDKSGLPSDRFSAERTGGSVSTLTIQRTQQEDSAVYLCASSFGNSHFNYGYTFGSGTRLTVV.

This rearrangement joins TRBV7-6 to TRBJ1-5, with 8 bases matching TRBD1. The trim removed 4 bases at V and 4 bases at J, leaving 15 bases unmatched. Germline V lookup: CDR1 SGHVS, CDR2 FNYEAQ. The CDR3 runs to 18 residues. CDR3: CASSSYLGQVNLNQPQHF. The CDR3 DNA reads as TGTGCCAGCAGCTCGTATCTGGGACAGGTAAATTTAAATCAGCCCCAGCATTTT.

The chain joins TRBV6-1 to TRBJ2-2; 7 nucleotides align to TRBD2. Germline V gene lookup returns CDR1 MNHNS and CDR2 SASEGT. This CDR3 spans 15 amino acids. After removal of 1 base from V and 4 bases from J, the junction contained 3 bases not matched to a gene. CDR3 sequence (DNA): TGTGCCAGCAGTGAAGACGCGGGGGTCACCGGGGAGCTGTTTTTT. This encodes CASSEDAGVTGELFF.

The genes are TRBV6-1 and TRBJ1-5, with unresolved D. V dropped 4 bases and J dropped 0 bases, with 13 bases sitting between them. This CDR3 contains 16 residues. Germline CDR1 reads MNHNS; CDR2 reads SASEGT. DNA of the CDR3: TGTGCCAGCAGTGTAATTGTGGTTTATAGCAATCAGCCCCAGCATTTT. Translation gives CASSVIVVYSNQPQHF.

The V and J genes are TRBV15 and TRBJ2-1; TRBD2 aligns across 11 bases. The CDR3 covers 15 residues. V trimming: 11 bases; J trimming: 3 bases; junction bases outside the gene matches: 9. The germline V gene encodes CDR1 LNHNV and CDR2 YYDKDF (reference sequence). The CDR3 here is CAATSGTSGYNEQFF. The DNA for the CDR3 is TGTGCCGCCACCTCGGGGACTAGCGGCTACAATGAGCAGTTCTTC.

This chain links TRBV6-5 with TRBJ2-1; TRBD1 matches at 9 bases. Trimming removed 4 bases from V and 7 bases from J; junction bases left unmatched: 8. The CDR3 runs to 15 residues. In germline, CDR1 is MNHEY, CDR2 SVGAGI. CDR3 region: CASSSGQGRRNEQFF. CDR3 nucleotide sequence: TGTGCCAGCAGTTCCGGACAGGGGAGGAGGAATGAGCAGTTCTTC.

The chain has TRBV5-1 and TRBJ2-7; 15 bases map to TRBD2. The CDR3 covers 20 residues. V was clipped by 0 bases and J by 0 bases; unmatched bases: 10. Germline assignment: CDR1 SGHRS and CDR2 YFSETQ. The CDR3 coding sequence is TGCGCCAGCAGCTTGGGGCTGGGACTAGCGGGAGGAGGGGCCTCCTACGAGCAGTACTTC. Protein product: CASSLGLGLAGGGASYEQYF. Full variable domain (remainder filled in from reference TRBV5-1 and TRBJ2-7): KAGVTQTPRYLIKTRGQQVTLSCSPISGHRSVSWYQQTPGQGLQFLFEYFSETQRNKGNFPGRFSGRQFSNSRSEMNVSTLELGDSALYLCASSLGLGLAGGGASYEQYFGPGTRLTVT.

This chain uses TRBV3-1 (or the pseudogene TRBV3-2) with TRBJ1-2; D remains unclear. V dropped 8 bases and J dropped 6 bases, with 16 bases sitting between them. Per the germline V gene, CDR1 is LGHDT and CDR2 is YNNKEL (reference sequence). The CDR3 covers 13 residues. The chain's CDR3 is CASVGIKGHGYTF. CDR3 bases: TGTGCCAGCGTCGGGATAAAGGGCCATGGCTACACCTTC.

J is TRBJ2-7 and V is TRBV11-3; 7 bases match TRBD1. V lost 4 bases and J lost 4; bases outside the gene matches: 4. Looked up from germline, CDR1 is SGHNT and CDR2 is YENEEA. This CDR3 has 13 amino acids. This CDR3 is CASSYGTDYEQYF. CDR3 in DNA: TGTGCCAGCAGCTACGGGACAGATTACGAGCAGTACTTC.

In this sample, this clone turned up a few times. The V and J genes are TRBV30 and TRBJ1-1; perhaps TRBD1 as D (6 bases). With 8 bases removed from V and 6 bases from J, the gap between germline ends came to 25 bases. CDR1 is GTSNPN and CDR2 is SVGIG in the germline V gene (reference sequence). The CDR3 extends over 15 amino acids. The CDR3 DNA follows: TGTGCCGGATTCGACCGAGGGGGTCGTAGAGCTGAAGCTTTCTTT. Its translation: CAGFDRGGRRAEAFF.

This clone appeared a few times. The rearrangement uses TRBV6-2 or TRBV6-3 and TRBJ2-1; the D is unclear. Germline CDR1 and CDR2: MNHEY and SVGEGT. The V end was cut by 0 bases, the J end by 7 bases, with 13 bases between. CDR3 length: 15 amino acids. The CDR3 loop reads CASSYSRSGKNEQFF. In DNA form, the CDR3 reads TGTGCCAGCAGTTACTCGAGGAGTGGTAAAAATGAGCAGTTCTTC.

This clone was found many times. CDR3 coding DNA: TGTGCCAGCAGCGAGAGCGCAGCGGGCCTGGGGAGTGAGCAGTTCTTC. It specifies CASSESAAGLGSEQFF. This rearrangement joins TRBV9 to TRBJ2-1, with D possibly matching TRBD2 (6 bases). Trimming shortened V by 3 bases and J by 9 bases, and 22 bases separated the two germline ends. Per the germline V gene, CDR1 is SGDLS and CDR2 is YYNGEE. The CDR3 length is 16 residues.

The chain recombines TRBV5-1 with TRBJ2-6; 8 bases are shared with TRBD1. The CDR3 consists of 14 residues. Germline V gene data show CDR1 as SGHRS and CDR2 as YFSETQ. V lost 7 bases and J lost 4; bases outside the gene matches: 4. The CDR3 DNA follows: TGCGCCAGCGGGCAGGGGGCGGGGGCCAACGTCCTGACTTTC. Translated, it gives CASGQGAGANVLTF.

This clone was seen a single time. The identical CDR3 is also encoded by other nucleotide sequences in the sample. The gene calls are TRBV4-2 and TRBJ2-5; D may be TRBD2 (5 bases). This CDR3 spans 14 amino acids. V was pared by 0 bases and J by 4 bases, with 9 bases between. Germline V lookup: CDR1 LGHNA, CDR2 YNFKEQ. This CDR3 reads CASSQDLLGETQYF. Here the CDR3 DNA reads TGTGCCAGCAGCCAAGACTTACTAGGAGAGACCCAGTACTTC.

This clone was counted once. The J gene is TRBJ1-2, the V gene TRBV4-3; D not certain. CDR1 is LGHNA and CDR2 is YSLEER in the germline V gene. CDR3 length: 15 residues. The ends were cut back, 1 base at V and 2 bases at J, with 11 bases in the middle. CDR3 loop: CASSQGTSSNYGYTF. The CDR3 region has the DNA TGCGCCAGCAGCCAAGGGACGTCCTCGAACTATGGCTACACCTTC.

The V gene is TRBV19, the J gene TRBJ2-2, with D possibly being TRBD1 (5 bases). This CDR3 has 12 amino acids. V gave up 6 bases and J gave up 7 bases, with 9 bases separating them. Per the germline V gene, CDR1 is LNHDA and CDR2 is SQIVND (reference sequence). CDR3: CASRYTGGELFF. DNA of the CDR3: TGTGCCAGTAGATATACAGGCGGGGAGCTGTTTTTT. Drawing the rest from reference TRBV19 and TRBJ2-2, the complete variable domain is DGGITQSPKYLFRKEGQNVTLSCEQNLNHDAMYWYRQDPGQGLRLIYYSQIVNDFQKGDIAEGYSVSREKKESFPLTVTSAQKNPTAFYLCASRYTGGELFFGEGSRLTVL.

This clone was recorded once. The V call is TRBV24-1, the J call TRBJ1-2, with 7 nucleotides matching TRBD1. The germline gives CDR1 KGHDR, CDR2 SFDVKD. The CDR3 is made up of 13 amino acids. V trimming: 6 bases; J trimming: 4 bases; junction bases outside the gene matches: 4. The CDR3 region has the DNA TGTGCCACCAGTCGGCAGGGGGGCTATGGCTACACCTTC. Its protein product is CATSRQGGYGYTF.